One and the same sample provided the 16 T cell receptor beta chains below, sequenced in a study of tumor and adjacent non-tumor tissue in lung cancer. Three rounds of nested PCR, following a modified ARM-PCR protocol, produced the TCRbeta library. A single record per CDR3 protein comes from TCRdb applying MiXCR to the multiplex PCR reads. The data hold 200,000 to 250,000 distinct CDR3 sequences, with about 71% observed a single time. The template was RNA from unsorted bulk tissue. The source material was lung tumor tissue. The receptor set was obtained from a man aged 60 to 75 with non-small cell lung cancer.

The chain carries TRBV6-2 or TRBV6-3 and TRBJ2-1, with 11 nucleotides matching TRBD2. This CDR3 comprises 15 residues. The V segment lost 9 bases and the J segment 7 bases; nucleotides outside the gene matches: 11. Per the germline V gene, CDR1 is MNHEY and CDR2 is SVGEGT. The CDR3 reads CARTPGLAETNEQFF. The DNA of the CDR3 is TGTGCCAGGACCCCGGGACTAGCGGAGACAAATGAGCAGTTCTTC.

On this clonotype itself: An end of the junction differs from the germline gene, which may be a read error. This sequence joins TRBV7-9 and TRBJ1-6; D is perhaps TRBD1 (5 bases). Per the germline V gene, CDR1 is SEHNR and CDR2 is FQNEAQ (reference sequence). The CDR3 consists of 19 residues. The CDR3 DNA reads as TGTGCCAGCACCTTAGCCCTTCGCCATGGACATGGGGCGTATTCACCCCTCCACTTT. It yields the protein CASTLALRHGHGAYSPLHF.

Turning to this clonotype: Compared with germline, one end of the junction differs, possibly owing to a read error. CDR3 bases: TGCAGTGCCCTTGCGGGTCGGGTCAATCAGCCCCAGTGTTTT. This codes for CSALAGRVNQPQCF. The rearrangement links TRBV20-1 to TRBJ1-5; no reliable D call. The CDR3 contains 14 residues. Germline CDR1 reads DFQATT; CDR2 reads SNEGSKA (reference sequence).

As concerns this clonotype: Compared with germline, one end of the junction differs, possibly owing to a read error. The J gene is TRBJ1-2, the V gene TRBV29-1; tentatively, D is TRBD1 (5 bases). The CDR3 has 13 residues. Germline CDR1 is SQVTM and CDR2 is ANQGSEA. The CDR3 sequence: CSVADSTNYGHTF. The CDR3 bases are TGCAGCGTTGCTGACAGTACTAACTATGGCCACACCTTC.

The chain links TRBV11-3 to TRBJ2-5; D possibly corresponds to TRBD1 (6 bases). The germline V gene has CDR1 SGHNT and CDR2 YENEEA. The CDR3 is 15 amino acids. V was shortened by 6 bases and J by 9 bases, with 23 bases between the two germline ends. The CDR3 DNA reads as TGTGCCAGCAGTCCACCGCAGGGGCTGGGGGAGTCCCAGTACTTC. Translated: CASSPPQGLGESQYF.

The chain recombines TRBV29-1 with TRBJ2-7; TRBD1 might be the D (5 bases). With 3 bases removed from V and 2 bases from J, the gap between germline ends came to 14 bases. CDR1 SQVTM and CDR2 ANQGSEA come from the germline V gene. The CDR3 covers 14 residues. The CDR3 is CSVDVQGGPYEQYF. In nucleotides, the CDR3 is TGCAGCGTTGATGTGCAGGGTGGCCCCTACGAGCAGTACTTC.

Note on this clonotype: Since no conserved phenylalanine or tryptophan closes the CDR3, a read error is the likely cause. DNA for the CDR3: TGCAGTGCTAGAGTGTTTGGAGGCACAGATACGCAGTATCTT. Protein: CSARVFGGTDTQYL. The V and J genes are TRBV20-1 and TRBJ2-3; D call uncertain. V lost 1 base to trimming and J lost 1 base, with 9 bases between them. CDR3 size: 14 residues. The germline V gene encodes CDR1 DFQATT and CDR2 SNEGSKA (reference sequence).

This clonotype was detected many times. Here the CDR3 reads CASSYSGGHTGELFF. Here the CDR3 DNA reads TGTGCCAGCAGTTACTCGGGGGGGCACACCGGGGAGCTGTTTTTT. The gene calls are TRBV6-2 or TRBV6-3 and TRBJ2-2; TRBD2 is a possible D gene (7 bases). The germline V and J ends were trimmed by 0 bases and 3 bases, with 8 bases remaining between them. The germline V gene encodes CDR1 MNHEY and CDR2 SVGEGT. The CDR3 loop spans 15 amino acids.

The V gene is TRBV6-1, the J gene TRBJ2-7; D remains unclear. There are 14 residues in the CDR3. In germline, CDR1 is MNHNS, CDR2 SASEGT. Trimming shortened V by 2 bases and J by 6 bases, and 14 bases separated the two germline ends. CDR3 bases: TGTGCCAGCAGTGAATTCTCGGCGAGGTCCGAGCAGTACTTC. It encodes CASSEFSARSEQYF.

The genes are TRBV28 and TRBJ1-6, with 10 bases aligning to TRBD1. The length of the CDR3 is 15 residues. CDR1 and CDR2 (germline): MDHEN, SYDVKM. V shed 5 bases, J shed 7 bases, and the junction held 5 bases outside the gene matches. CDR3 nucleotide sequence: TGTGCCAGCAGTCGCGGACAGGGGGGGAATTCACCCCTCCACTTT. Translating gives CASSRGQGGNSPLHF. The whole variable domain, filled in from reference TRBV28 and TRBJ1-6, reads DVKVTQSSRYLVKRTGEKVFLECVQDMDHENMFWYRQDPGLGLRLIYFSYDVKMKEKGDIPEGYSVSREKKERFSLILESASTNQTSMYLCASSRGQGGNSPLHFGNGTRLTVT.

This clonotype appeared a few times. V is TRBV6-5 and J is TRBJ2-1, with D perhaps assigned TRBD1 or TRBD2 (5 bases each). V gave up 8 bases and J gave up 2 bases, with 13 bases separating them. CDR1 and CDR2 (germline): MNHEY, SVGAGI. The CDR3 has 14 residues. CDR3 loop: CASGNPGPYNEQFF. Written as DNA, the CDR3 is TGTGCCAGCGGCAACCCGGGACCCTACAATGAGCAGTTCTTC.

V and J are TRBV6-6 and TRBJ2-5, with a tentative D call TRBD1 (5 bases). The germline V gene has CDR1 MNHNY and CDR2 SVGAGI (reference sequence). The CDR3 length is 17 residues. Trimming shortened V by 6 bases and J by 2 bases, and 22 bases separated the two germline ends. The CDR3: CASSHRRNTGAQETQYF. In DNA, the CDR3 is TGTGCCAGCAGCCACAGAAGGAATACAGGAGCACAAGAGACCCAGTACTTC.

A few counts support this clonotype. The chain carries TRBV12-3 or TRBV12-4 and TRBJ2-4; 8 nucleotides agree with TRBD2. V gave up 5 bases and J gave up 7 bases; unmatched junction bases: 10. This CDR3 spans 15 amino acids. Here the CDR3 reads CASSPRAGVGNIQYF. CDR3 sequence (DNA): TGTGCCAGCAGTCCAAGAGCGGGGGTGGGGAACATTCAGTACTTC.

The DNA for the CDR3 is TGTGCCATCAGACTAGCTGGGGCCACAGATACGCAGTATTTT. Protein: CAIRLAGATDTQYF. The chain uses TRBV11-2 and TRBJ2-3; 7 bases map to TRBD2. Germline V gene sequence: CDR1 SGHAT, CDR2 FQNNGV. CDR3 length equals 14 residues. V trimming: 10 bases; J trimming: 2 bases; junction bases outside the gene matches: 9.

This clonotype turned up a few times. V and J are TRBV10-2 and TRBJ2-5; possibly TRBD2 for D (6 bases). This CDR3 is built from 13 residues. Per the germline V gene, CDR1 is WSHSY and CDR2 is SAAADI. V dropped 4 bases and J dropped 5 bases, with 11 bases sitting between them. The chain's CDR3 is CASSGRGRETQYF. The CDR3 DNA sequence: TGCGCCAGCAGTGGGAGGGGACGCGAGACCCAGTACTTC.

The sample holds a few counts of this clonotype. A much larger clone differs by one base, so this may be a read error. The CDR3 reads CASSLVGDTHYF. DNA for the CDR3: TGTGCCAGCAGCTTAGTTGGGGATACGCACTATTTT. The V and J genes are TRBV11-3 and TRBJ2-3, with no clear D. This CDR3 contains 12 residues. Germline V CDR1 and CDR2: SGHNT, YENEEA.